This note documents a single T cell receptor (beta chain) sequence. Germline V CDR1 and CDR2: SGHTA, FQGNSA. Trimming shortened V by 1 base and J by 6 bases, and 13 bases separated the two germline ends. The CDR3 runs to 15 residues. Sequencing was performed with immunoSEQ multiplex PCR; in TCRdb, only in-frame clones are kept and a portion is missing. The sample has a few hundred thousand clones; around 86% are singletons. The data were obtained in a study of blood T cell repertoires in COVID-19. The chain joins TRBV7-2 to TRBJ1-5; weak D call: TRBD1 (6 bases). The source of this sequence is a man younger than 45 in a cohort exposed to, infected with or recovered from COVID-19 (not recorded which). Sequencing used PBMCs or T cells enriched from blood (not recorded which). CDR3 sequence reads: CASSLETGRGQPQHF. The DNA of the CDR3 is TGTGCCAGCAGCTTAGAAACAGGGAGGGGTCAGCCCCAGCATTTT.